This TCR beta chain was recovered during a study of CD8 T cells in Susac syndrome. Controls were drawn from healthy donors and were matched for age and sex. Random-hexamer reverse transcription was applied to roughly 0.45 to 1 ug RNA. TCRdb analysed the immunoSEQ multiplex PCR reads with MiXCR anew, one entry per CDR3 protein. The data show more than 95,000 distinct CDR3 sequences, with about 93% seen just once and around 0.078% held by the top ten. Looked up from germline, CDR1 is SGHTA and CDR2 is FQGNSA. CDR3 length: 15 amino acids. V lost 1 base to trimming and J lost 0 bases, with 9 bases between them.

This chain joins TRBV7-2 and TRBJ1-2; D not resolved. Sequenced input: CD4+ T cells from PBMCs. The sequence was obtained from a human donor in good health. The CDR3 region is CASSLGVSANYGYTF. CDR3 bases: TGTGCCAGCAGCTTAGGGGTCTCAGCTAACTATGGCTACACCTTC.